The source of this TCR beta chain is a study of HIV-infected patients and healthy controls. All unsorted peripheral T cells were captured because whole blood was used without fractionation. The CDR3 covers 15 residues. Trimming took 3 bases from V and 2 from J; bases not matched to a gene: 10. Germline lookup yields CDR1 GTSNPN and CDR2 SVGIG (reference sequence). This clonotype has ten or more counts. Reverse transcription used approximately 500 ng RNA and constant-region primers for alpha and beta. Separate chain-specific third strand synthesis with multiplexing indices produced the alpha and beta libraries. From the 5' RACE reads, TCRdb called clonotypes with MiXCR, one entry per CDR3 protein. Here the sample spans 15,000 to 20,000 distinct CDR3 sequences, around 9.1% being singletons.

Sequencing was performed on blood. The sequence derives from an adult in good health. This chain uses TRBV30 with TRBJ2-7, with TRBD2 matching over 7 bases. The CDR3 region is CAWSPRTSFAYEQYF. CDR3 coding DNA: TGTGCCTGGAGCCCTCGGACTAGTTTTGCCTACGAGCAGTACTTC. Combining the CDR3 with reference TRBV30 and TRBJ2-7 gives the whole variable domain SQTIHQWPATLVQPVGSPLSLECTVEGTSNPNLYWYRQAAGRGLQLLFYSVGIGQISSEVPQNLSASRPQDRQFILSSKKLLLSDSGFYLCAWSPRTSFAYEQYFGPGTRLTVT.